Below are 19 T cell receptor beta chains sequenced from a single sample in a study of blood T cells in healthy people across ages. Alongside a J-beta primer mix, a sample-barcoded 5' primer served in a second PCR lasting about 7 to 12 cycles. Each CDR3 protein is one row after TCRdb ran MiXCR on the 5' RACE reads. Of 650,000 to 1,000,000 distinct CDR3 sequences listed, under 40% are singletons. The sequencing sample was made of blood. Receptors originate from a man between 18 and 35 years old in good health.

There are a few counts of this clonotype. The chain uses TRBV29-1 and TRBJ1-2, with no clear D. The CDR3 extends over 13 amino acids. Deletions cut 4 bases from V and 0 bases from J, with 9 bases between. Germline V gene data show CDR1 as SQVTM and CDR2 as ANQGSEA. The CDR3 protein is CSVGRLTNYGYTF. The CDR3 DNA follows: TGCAGCGTTGGGCGGCTGACTAACTATGGCTACACCTTC. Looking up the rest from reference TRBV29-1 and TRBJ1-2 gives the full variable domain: SAVISQKPSRDICQRGTSLTIQCQVDSQVTMMFWYRQQPGQSLTLIATANQGSEATYESGFVIDKFPISRPNLTFSTLTVSNMSPEDSSIYLCSVGRLTNYGYTFGSGTRLTVV.

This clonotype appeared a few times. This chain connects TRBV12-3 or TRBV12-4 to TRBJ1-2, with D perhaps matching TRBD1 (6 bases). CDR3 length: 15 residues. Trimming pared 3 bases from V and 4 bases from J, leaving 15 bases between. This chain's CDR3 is CASSLGGPGVYGYTF. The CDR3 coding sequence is TGTGCCAGCAGTTTGGGGGGGCCGGGGGTCTATGGCTACACCTTC.

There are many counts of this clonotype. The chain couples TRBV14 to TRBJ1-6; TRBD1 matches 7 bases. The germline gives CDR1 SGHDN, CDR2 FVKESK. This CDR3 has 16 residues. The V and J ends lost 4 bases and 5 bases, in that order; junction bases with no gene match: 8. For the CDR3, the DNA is TGTGCCAGCAGCCGCATGACAGGGAGCGATAATTCACCCCTCCACTTT. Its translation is CASSRMTGSDNSPLHF.

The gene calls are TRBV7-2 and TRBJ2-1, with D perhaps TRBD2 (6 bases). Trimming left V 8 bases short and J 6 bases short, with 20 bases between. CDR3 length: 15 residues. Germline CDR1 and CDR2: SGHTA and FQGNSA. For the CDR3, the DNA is TGTGCCAGCCGGCGGGGAAGTTTAGCCCCCAATGAGCAGTTCTTC. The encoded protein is CASRRGSLAPNEQFF.

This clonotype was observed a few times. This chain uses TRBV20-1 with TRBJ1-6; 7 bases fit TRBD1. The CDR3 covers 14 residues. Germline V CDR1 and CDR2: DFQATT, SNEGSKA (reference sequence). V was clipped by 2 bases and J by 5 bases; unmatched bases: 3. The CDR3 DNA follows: TGCAGTGCTAGAAGGGGACAGAATAATTCACCCCTCCACTTT. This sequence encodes CSARRGQNNSPLHF.

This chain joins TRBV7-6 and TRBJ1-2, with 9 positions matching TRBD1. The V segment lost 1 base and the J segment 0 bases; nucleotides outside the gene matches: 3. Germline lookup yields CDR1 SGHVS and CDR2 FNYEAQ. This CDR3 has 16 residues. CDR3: CASSLGGDRANYGYTF. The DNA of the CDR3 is TGTGCCAGCAGCTTAGGAGGGGACAGGGCTAACTATGGCTACACCTTC.

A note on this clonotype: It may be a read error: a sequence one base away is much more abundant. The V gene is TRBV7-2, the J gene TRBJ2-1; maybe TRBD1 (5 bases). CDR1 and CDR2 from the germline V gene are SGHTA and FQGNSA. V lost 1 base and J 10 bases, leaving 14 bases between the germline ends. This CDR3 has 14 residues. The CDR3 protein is CASSLDQGSYEQFF. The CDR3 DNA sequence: TGTGCCAGCAGCTTAGACCAGGGATCCTACGAGCAGTTCTTC.

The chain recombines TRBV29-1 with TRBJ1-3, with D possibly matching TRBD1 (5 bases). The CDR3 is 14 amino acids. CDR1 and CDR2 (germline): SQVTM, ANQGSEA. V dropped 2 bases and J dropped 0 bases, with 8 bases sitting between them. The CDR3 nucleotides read TGCAGCGTTGAATTAGACAGCTCTGGAAACACCATATATTTT. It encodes CSVELDSSGNTIYF.

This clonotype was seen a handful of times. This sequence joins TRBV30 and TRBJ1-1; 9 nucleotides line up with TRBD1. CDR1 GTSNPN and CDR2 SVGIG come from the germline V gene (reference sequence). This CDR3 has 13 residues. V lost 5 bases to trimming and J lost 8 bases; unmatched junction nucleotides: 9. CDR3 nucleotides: TGTGCCTGGGATCCGGGACAGGGCAACGAAGCTTTCTTT. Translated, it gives CAWDPGQGNEAFF.

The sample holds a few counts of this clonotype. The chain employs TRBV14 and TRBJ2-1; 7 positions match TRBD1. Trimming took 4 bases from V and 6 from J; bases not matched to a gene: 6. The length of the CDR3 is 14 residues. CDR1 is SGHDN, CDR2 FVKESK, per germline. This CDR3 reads CASSRLGTANEQFF. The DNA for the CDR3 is TGTGCCAGCAGCCGCCTAGGGACAGCCAATGAGCAGTTCTTC. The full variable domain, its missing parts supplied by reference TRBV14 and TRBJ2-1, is EAGVTQFPSHSVIEKGQTVTLRCDPISGHDNLYWYRRVMGKEIKFLLHFVKESKQDESGMPNNRFLAERTGGTYSTLKVQPAELEDSGVYFCASSRLGTANEQFFGPGTRLTVL.

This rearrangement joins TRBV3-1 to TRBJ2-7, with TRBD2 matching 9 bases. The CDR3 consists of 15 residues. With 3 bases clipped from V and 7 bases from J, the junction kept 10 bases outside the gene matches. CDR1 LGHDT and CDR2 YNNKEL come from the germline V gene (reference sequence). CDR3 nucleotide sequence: TGTGCCAGCAGCCAGATCCTAGCGGGGACTAATGAGCAGTACTTC. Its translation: CASSQILAGTNEQYF.

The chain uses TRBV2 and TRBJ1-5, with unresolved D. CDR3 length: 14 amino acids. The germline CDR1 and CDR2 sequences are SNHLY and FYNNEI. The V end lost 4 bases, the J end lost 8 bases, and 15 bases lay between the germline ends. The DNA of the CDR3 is TGTGCCAGCAGTGGAGGGCGGGCCACGGAGCCCCAGCATTTT. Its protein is CASSGGRATEPQHF.

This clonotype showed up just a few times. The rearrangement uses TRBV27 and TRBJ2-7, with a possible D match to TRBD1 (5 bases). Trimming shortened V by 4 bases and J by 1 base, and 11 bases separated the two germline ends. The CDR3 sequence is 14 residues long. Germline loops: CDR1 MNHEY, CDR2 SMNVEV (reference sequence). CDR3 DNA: TGTGCCAGCAGTTCCCGACAGCCATCCTACGAGCAGTACTTC. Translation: CASSSRQPSYEQYF.

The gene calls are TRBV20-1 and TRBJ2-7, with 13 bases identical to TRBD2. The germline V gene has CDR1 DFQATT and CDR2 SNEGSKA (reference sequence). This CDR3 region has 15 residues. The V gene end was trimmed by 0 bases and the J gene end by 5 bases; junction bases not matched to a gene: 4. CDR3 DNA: TGCAGTGCTAGAGAGACTAGCGGGGGGCTCGACGAGCAGTACTTC. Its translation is CSARETSGGLDEQYF.

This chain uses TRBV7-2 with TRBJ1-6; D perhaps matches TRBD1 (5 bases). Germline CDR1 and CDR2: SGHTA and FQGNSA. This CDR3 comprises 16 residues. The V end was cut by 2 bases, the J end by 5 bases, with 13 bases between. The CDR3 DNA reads TGTGCCAGCAGCTTATGGGGAGGGGCTGATAATTCACCCCTCCACTTT. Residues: CASSLWGGADNSPLHF.

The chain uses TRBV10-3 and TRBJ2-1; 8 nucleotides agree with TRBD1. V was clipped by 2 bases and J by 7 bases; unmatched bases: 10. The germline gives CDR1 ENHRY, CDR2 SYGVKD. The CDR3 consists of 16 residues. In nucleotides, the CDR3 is TGTGCCATCAGTGAGAAAGCAGGGGGCTTATTAAATGAGCAGTTCTTC. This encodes CAISEKAGGLLNEQFF.

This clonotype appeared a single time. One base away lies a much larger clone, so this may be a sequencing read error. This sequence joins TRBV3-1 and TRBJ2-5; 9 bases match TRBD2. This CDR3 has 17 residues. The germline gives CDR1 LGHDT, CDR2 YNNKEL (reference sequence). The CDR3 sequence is CASGHGESSGGGETQYF. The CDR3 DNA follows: TGTGCCAGCGGCCACGGGGAGAGTAGCGGGGGTGGAGAGACCCAGTACTTC.

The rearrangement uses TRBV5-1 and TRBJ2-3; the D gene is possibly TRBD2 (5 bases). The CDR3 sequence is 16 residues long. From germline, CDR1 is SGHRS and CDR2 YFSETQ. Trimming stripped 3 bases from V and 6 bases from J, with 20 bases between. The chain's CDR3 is CASSYADSFPQDTQYF. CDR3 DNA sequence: TGCGCCAGCAGCTACGCGGACTCGTTCCCCCAGGATACGCAGTATTTT.

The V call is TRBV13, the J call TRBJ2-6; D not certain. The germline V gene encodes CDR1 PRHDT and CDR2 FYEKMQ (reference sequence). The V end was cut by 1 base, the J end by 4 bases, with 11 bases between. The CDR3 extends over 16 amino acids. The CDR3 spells CASSLEADSGANVLTF. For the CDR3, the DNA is TGTGCCAGCAGCTTAGAGGCAGACTCCGGGGCCAACGTCCTGACTTTC.